This TCR beta chain was obtained from a study of OX40 agonist ivuxolimab in advanced cancers. CDR1 is LNHDA and CDR2 is SQIVND in the germline V gene (reference sequence). V gave up 4 bases and J gave up 3 bases; unmatched junction bases: 2. The CDR3 covers 15 residues. With regard to this clone: The antigen is not known.

Notes on the study in general: More expanded clones were found, on average, in CD8+ than in CD4+ T cells.

This table comes from immunoSEQ multiplex PCR, and its TCRdb copy is limited to in-frame clones, with some not included. The sample has around 68,000 clones, roughly 84% seen once. The sequence derives from an adult with an advanced solid tumor such as melanoma, head and neck, liver or kidney cancer. This chain uses TRBV19 with TRBJ2-1; 11 bases are shared with TRBD2. Sequences were derived from CD4+ or CD8+ T cells sorted from blood, sampled in a trial of the OX40 agonist ivuxolimab. The CDR3 DNA reads TGTGCCAGTAGTAGAGGGACTAGCGGCTACAATGAGCAGTTCTTC. Translated: CASSRGTSGYNEQFF.